Detailed here is one TCR beta chain. Original processing methods: Amplifying reference gene primers gave estimates of nucleated cell counts. Generated by immunoSEQ multiplex PCR, the TCRdb table keeps only in-frame clones and is missing some. The D gene and trimming were derived from the DNA, and the V and J assignments and clone size from that table. The sample consists of 360,000 or so clones, almost 90% of them appearing once. The data derive from a study of blood T cell repertoires in COVID-19. Study at large: Spain, Italy and the United States supplied samples that represented acute and convalescent COVID-19. T cells, B-cell-depleted T cells, or PBMCs supplied cDNA or gDNA.

Germline V gives CDR1 LGHNA, CDR2 YNFKEQ. V shed 0 bases and J shed 6 bases, with 11 bases lying between them. CDR3 length: 14 amino acids. The chain links TRBV4-2 to TRBJ1-1; possible D gene TRBD1, 6 bases. The sequence was collected from a man in his late teens or twenties with active or convalescent COVID-19. Sequencing was done on a sample of peripheral blood. The CDR3 spells CASSQEVQGAEAFF. The CDR3 bases are TGTGCCAGCAGCCAAGAAGTACAGGGCGCTGAAGCTTTCTTT.